The rows below give T cell receptor beta chains drawn from one sample of a study of blood T cells in healthy people across ages. TCRdb reprocessed the 5' RACE reads with MiXCR, giving one entry per CDR3 protein. In the table there are over 700,000 distinct CDR3 sequences, around 25% of which are singletons. This sample was also put to use in a study of T cells of mothers and their children.

The specimen sequenced was blood. These receptors were obtained from a boy between 10 and 17 years old in good health. CDR3s include the opening cysteine and the closing phenylalanine or tryptophan. The D gene is left open where the match is weak. Only part of the rows carry a size: once, few, many, or a class if the clone is expanded.

v_gene: TRBV5-6
abundance: NA
j_gene: TRBJ2-3
d_gene: NA
CDR3nt: TGTGCCAGCAGCCCCGTAGGACTAAGCACAGATACGCAGTATTTT
CDR3aa: CASSPVGLSTDTQYF

v_gene: TRBV11-2
abundance: NA
j_gene: TRBJ2-2
d_gene: NA
CDR3nt: TGTGCCAGCAGCTTAATTACTAGTAATCCGGGGTACACCGGGGAGCTGTTTTTT
CDR3aa: CASSLITSNPGYTGELFF

v_gene: TRBV4-1
abundance: NA
j_gene: TRBJ2-7
d_gene: TRBD2
CDR3nt: TGCGCCACCGCGGCGGGAGATTCCTACGAGCAGTACTTC
CDR3aa: CATAAGDSYEQYF

v_gene: TRBV27
abundance: NA
j_gene: TRBJ2-7
d_gene: TRBD2
CDR3nt: TGTGCCAGCAGTGCGGGACTAGGGTACGAGCAGTACTTC
CDR3aa: CASSAGLGYEQYF

v_gene: TRBV7-2
abundance: few
j_gene: TRBJ1-3
d_gene: TRBD1
CDR3nt: TGTGCCAGCAGCTCTCAGGCAGGGGGCGCGGACACCATATATTTT
CDR3aa: CASSSQAGGADTIYF

v_gene: TRBV20-1
abundance: NA
j_gene: TRBJ1-1
d_gene: NA
CDR3nt: TGCAGTGCTAAACAGGGAGGGGACACTGAAGCTTTCTTT
CDR3aa: CSAKQGGDTEAFF

v_gene: TRBV9
abundance: NA
j_gene: TRBJ2-3
d_gene: NA
CDR3nt: TGTGCCAGCAGCGTAGGGGTGACGGGAAGCACAGATACGCAGTATTTT
CDR3aa: CASSVGVTGSTDTQYF

v_gene: TRBV4-1
abundance: NA
j_gene: TRBJ1-1
d_gene: TRBD1
CDR3nt: TGTGCCAGCAGCCACCCGGGACAGGGGGAGGACACTGAAGCTTTCTTT
CDR3aa: CASSHPGQGEDTEAFF

v_gene: TRBV6-6
abundance: NA
j_gene: TRBJ2-5
d_gene: TRBD2
CDR3nt: TGTGCCAGCAGTTACGGAGGGGGACTAGCGGAAGAGACCCAGTACTTC
CDR3aa: CASSYGGGLAEETQYF

v_gene: TRBV12-3/TRBV12-4
abundance: NA
j_gene: TRBJ1-5
d_gene: NA
CDR3nt: TGTGCCAGCAGGACTGGACAGCTCAATCAGCCCCAGCATTTT
CDR3aa: CASRTGQLNQPQHF

v_gene: TRBV29-1
abundance: NA
j_gene: TRBJ1-3
d_gene: TRBD1
CDR3nt: TGCAGCCCGAAGGCAGGGGGCGAAGTTCCTGGAAACACCATATATTTT
CDR3aa: CSPKAGGEVPGNTIYF

v_gene: TRBV5-1
abundance: NA
j_gene: TRBJ2-7
d_gene: TRBD2
CDR3nt: TGCGCCAGCAGAAATTTGGGAGAGACTAGCGCCTACGAGCAGTACTTC
CDR3aa: CASRNLGETSAYEQYF

v_gene: TRBV7-2
abundance: few
j_gene: TRBJ2-5
d_gene: NA
CDR3nt: TGTGCCAGCAGCCTAGACGGGACCCCTGGGGAGACCCAGTACTTC
CDR3aa: CASSLDGTPGETQYF

v_gene: TRBV12-3/TRBV12-4
abundance: NA
j_gene: TRBJ1-2
d_gene: NA
CDR3nt: TGTGCCAGCAGTTCAACAGGGACCAACTATGGCTACACCTTC
CDR3aa: CASSSTGTNYGYTF

v_gene: TRBV6-4
abundance: NA
j_gene: TRBJ1-2
d_gene: NA
CDR3nt: TGTGCCAGCAGTGACGGGGGCGCGGGAATCTATGGCTACACCTTC
CDR3aa: CASSDGGAGIYGYTF

v_gene: TRBV5-1
abundance: NA
j_gene: TRBJ1-1
d_gene: NA
CDR3nt: TGCGCCAGCAGCTCCCGGACGAACACTGAAGCTTTCTTT
CDR3aa: CASSSRTNTEAFF

v_gene: TRBV3-1
abundance: NA
j_gene: TRBJ2-1
d_gene: NA
CDR3nt: TGTGCCAGCAGCTTAACTGAGGTCAATGAGCAGTTCTTC
CDR3aa: CASSLTEVNEQFF

v_gene: TRBV12-3/TRBV12-4
abundance: NA
j_gene: TRBJ2-1
d_gene: NA
CDR3nt: TGTGCCACCTCCATCGATGACAATGAGCAGTTCTTC
CDR3aa: CATSIDDNEQFF

v_gene: TRBV20-1
abundance: NA
j_gene: TRBJ2-5
d_gene: TRBD1
CDR3nt: TGCAGTGCTAGTAAGGGGGCCCAAAAGGGGGAGACCCAGTACTTC
CDR3aa: CSASKGAQKGETQYF

v_gene: TRBV20-1
abundance: few
j_gene: TRBJ2-3
d_gene: NA
CDR3nt: TGCAGTGAGCAGGGGAGAGATTTAGATACGCAGTATTTT
CDR3aa: CSEQGRDLDTQYF

v_gene: TRBV5-1
abundance: NA
j_gene: TRBJ2-7
d_gene: NA
CDR3nt: TGCGCCAGCAGCTTGTTGCCGGGGCCTACCTACGAGCAGTACTTC
CDR3aa: CASSLLPGPTYEQYF

v_gene: TRBV2
abundance: few
j_gene: TRBJ1-5
d_gene: NA
CDR3nt: TGTGCCAGCAGTGAAGCTATATTGCAGGGTCAGCCCCAGCATTTT
CDR3aa: CASSEAILQGQPQHF

v_gene: TRBV29-1
abundance: NA
j_gene: TRBJ1-5
d_gene: NA
CDR3nt: TGCAGCGTTGAGTTTGGGGGCGGTCAGCCCCAGCATTTT
CDR3aa: CSVEFGGGQPQHF

v_gene: TRBV7-9
abundance: few
j_gene: TRBJ2-1
d_gene: NA
CDR3nt: TGTGCCAGCAGCTTATACAATCTCCATGAGCAGTTCTTC
CDR3aa: CASSLYNLHEQFF

v_gene: TRBV7-6
abundance: few
j_gene: TRBJ1-6
d_gene: NA
CDR3nt: TGTGCCAGCAGCTTAGCGGACAGCTATAATTCACCCCTCCACTTT
CDR3aa: CASSLADSYNSPLHF

v_gene: TRBV12-3/TRBV12-4
abundance: few
j_gene: TRBJ2-7
d_gene: NA
CDR3nt: TGTGCCAGCAGTTTGGGGGCCCTGTGGTACGAGCAGTACTTC
CDR3aa: CASSLGALWYEQYF

v_gene: TRBV20-1
abundance: NA
j_gene: TRBJ2-7
d_gene: TRBD2
CDR3nt: TGCAGTGCCTTCGGACTAGCGGGACTCTACGAGCAGTACTTC
CDR3aa: CSAFGLAGLYEQYF

v_gene: TRBV7-9
abundance: NA
j_gene: TRBJ2-1
d_gene: NA
CDR3nt: TGTGCCAGCACCTCATATCTTTCGACCTACAATGAGCAGTTCTTC
CDR3aa: CASTSYLSTYNEQFF

v_gene: TRBV7-2
abundance: NA
j_gene: TRBJ2-3
d_gene: TRBD1
CDR3nt: TGTGCCAGCAGGACAGGGATGTTGGATACGCAGTATTTT
CDR3aa: CASRTGMLDTQYF

v_gene: TRBV24-1
abundance: NA
j_gene: TRBJ1-2
d_gene: NA
CDR3nt: TGTGCCACCAGTGAGACCAGCTTAAACTATGGCTACACCTTC
CDR3aa: CATSETSLNYGYTF

v_gene: TRBV3-1
abundance: few
j_gene: TRBJ2-1
d_gene: NA
CDR3nt: TGTGCCAGCAGCCAAGGGACGATAATATACAATGAGCAGTTCTTC
CDR3aa: CASSQGTIIYNEQFF

v_gene: TRBV5-1
abundance: NA
j_gene: TRBJ1-1
d_gene: NA
CDR3nt: TGCGCCAGCAGTTATTACTCGGGCACTGAAGCTTTCTTT
CDR3aa: CASSYYSGTEAFF

v_gene: TRBV29-1
abundance: NA
j_gene: TRBJ1-1
d_gene: NA
CDR3nt: TGCAGCGTGGGTCCGGGACACACGCTCGGGAGCACTGAAGCTTTCTTT
CDR3aa: CSVGPGHTLGSTEAFF

v_gene: TRBV11-3
abundance: few
j_gene: TRBJ2-3
d_gene: NA
CDR3nt: TGTGCCAGCAGCTTAGGGTCTCTCACAGATACGCAGTATTTT
CDR3aa: CASSLGSLTDTQYF

v_gene: TRBV6-6
abundance: NA
j_gene: TRBJ2-5
d_gene: TRBD2
CDR3nt: TGTGCCAGCAATTACGGGGGGGGCCTGGAGACCCAGTACTTC
CDR3aa: CASNYGGGLETQYF

v_gene: TRBV20-1
abundance: NA
j_gene: TRBJ1-4
d_gene: NA
CDR3nt: TGCAGTGCTAGAGGCCCTTGGACAGCCTCTAATGAAAAACTGTTTTTT
CDR3aa: CSARGPWTASNEKLFF

v_gene: TRBV20-1
abundance: few
j_gene: TRBJ2-1
d_gene: NA
CDR3nt: TGCAGTGCTAGTAGGGACCGCCGCTACAATGAGCAGTTCTTC
CDR3aa: CSASRDRRYNEQFF

v_gene: TRBV20-1
abundance: NA
j_gene: TRBJ2-1
d_gene: NA
CDR3nt: TGCAGTGCTAGGTTACGCGTAAGCTCCTACAATGAGCAGTTCTTC
CDR3aa: CSARLRVSSYNEQFF

v_gene: TRBV2
abundance: few
j_gene: TRBJ2-7
d_gene: TRBD1
CDR3nt: TGTGCCAGCAGTTGGGACAGAGGGGAGCAGTACTTC
CDR3aa: CASSWDRGEQYF

v_gene: TRBV5-1
abundance: few
j_gene: TRBJ2-5
d_gene: TRBD2
CDR3nt: TGCGCCAGCAGCTTGACTAGCGGGGTAACGTACCAAGAGACCCAGTACTTC
CDR3aa: CASSLTSGVTYQETQYF

v_gene: TRBV11-2
abundance: few
j_gene: TRBJ2-1
d_gene: NA
CDR3nt: TGTGCCAGCGCCCTGAATGAGCAGTTCTTC
CDR3aa: CASALNEQFF

v_gene: TRBV28
abundance: few
j_gene: TRBJ1-4
d_gene: NA
CDR3nt: TGTGCCAGCAGTCCGCCGGCCGCAACTAATGAAAAACTGTTTTTT
CDR3aa: CASSPPAATNEKLFF

v_gene: TRBV7-8
abundance: few
j_gene: TRBJ2-5
d_gene: TRBD1
CDR3nt: TGTGCCAGCAGCTTAAGGCAGGGGGCGAGGACCCAGTACTTC
CDR3aa: CASSLRQGARTQYF

v_gene: TRBV4-1
abundance: NA
j_gene: TRBJ2-2
d_gene: TRBD2
CDR3nt: TGCGCCAGCAGCCAAGATGGGATGGGACTAGCGGGGATCACCGGGGAGCTGTTTTTT
CDR3aa: CASSQDGMGLAGITGELFF

v_gene: TRBV24-1
abundance: few
j_gene: TRBJ2-3
d_gene: TRBD2
CDR3nt: TGTGCCACCAGTGATTTGCTAGCGGGAGACAGTTCGGATACGCAGTATTTT
CDR3aa: CATSDLLAGDSSDTQYF

v_gene: TRBV20-1
abundance: few
j_gene: TRBJ2-5
d_gene: TRBD2
CDR3nt: TGCAGTGCTAGAGACGGGAGGGCCGATGAGACCCAGTACTTC
CDR3aa: CSARDGRADETQYF

v_gene: TRBV18
abundance: few
j_gene: TRBJ2-1
d_gene: TRBD2
CDR3nt: TGTGCCAGCTCACCACCATCGCGGGAGGGCCCAAATGAGCAGTTCTTC
CDR3aa: CASSPPSREGPNEQFF

v_gene: TRBV14
abundance: NA
j_gene: TRBJ2-1
d_gene: NA
CDR3nt: TGTGCCAGCAGCCAAAGATGGGACAATGAGCAGTTCTTC
CDR3aa: CASSQRWDNEQFF

v_gene: TRBV28
abundance: NA
j_gene: TRBJ2-3
d_gene: TRBD2
CDR3nt: TGTGCCAGCAGTTCCGGGACTAGCGGCCTCACAGATACGCAGTATTTT
CDR3aa: CASSSGTSGLTDTQYF

v_gene: TRBV4-2
abundance: NA
j_gene: TRBJ2-3
d_gene: NA
CDR3nt: TGTGCCAGCAGCCAAGATAGTTTAAGGGCAGATACGCAGTATTTT
CDR3aa: CASSQDSLRADTQYF

v_gene: TRBV7-6
abundance: NA
j_gene: TRBJ2-1
d_gene: TRBD1
CDR3nt: TGTGCCAGCAGCCCTGACAGGGGTTCGGGTAATGAGCAGTTCTTC
CDR3aa: CASSPDRGSGNEQFF

v_gene: TRBV11-3
abundance: few
j_gene: TRBJ2-5
d_gene: NA
CDR3nt: TGTGCCAGCAGCTTATCCCGGGACACCCAGTACTTC
CDR3aa: CASSLSRDTQYF

v_gene: TRBV7-2
abundance: few
j_gene: TRBJ2-3
d_gene: NA
CDR3nt: TGTGCCAGCAGCCCCCGGGACTTCGCAGATACGCAGTATTTT
CDR3aa: CASSPRDFADTQYF

v_gene: TRBV27
abundance: few
j_gene: TRBJ2-7
d_gene: TRBD1
CDR3nt: TGTGCCAGCAGAAGCCGGGACAGGGGGTTCTACGAGCAGTACTTC
CDR3aa: CASRSRDRGFYEQYF

v_gene: TRBV7-9
abundance: few
j_gene: TRBJ2-7
d_gene: NA
CDR3nt: TGTGCCAGCAGCTTTGACAGTCAGTCCTACTACGAGCAGTACTTC
CDR3aa: CASSFDSQSYYEQYF

v_gene: TRBV20-1
abundance: few
j_gene: TRBJ2-7
d_gene: NA
CDR3nt: TGCAGTGCTGCAGGCATTTCCTACGAGCAGTACTTC
CDR3aa: CSAAGISYEQYF